This passage covers 9 T cell receptor beta chains from one sample sequenced in a study of blood T cell repertoires in COVID-19. Only in-frame clones appear in the TCRdb table, and some are missing; sequencing was by immunoSEQ multiplex PCR. The profile shows roughly 230,000 clones, 65% to 90% of them singletons. Sequencing was performed on peripheral blood. Receptor source: a woman aged 45-59 years with acute or convalescent COVID-19.

The V call is TRBV24-1, the J call TRBJ2-1; 8 bases are a match to TRBD2. The CDR3 extends over 18 amino acids. Germline V gene data show CDR1 as KGHDR and CDR2 as SFDVKD. V gave up 3 bases and J gave up 5 bases; unmatched junction bases: 14. CDR3 DNA sequence: TGTGCCACCAGTGATCCCAGCGGGGGCCCTCTGAAGAACAATGAGCAGTTCTTC. It is translated as CATSDPSGGPLKNNEQFF.

CDR3 amino acids: CASTPGGEQYF. In DNA form, the CDR3 reads TGTGCCAGTACCCCGGGGGGCGAGCAGTACTTC. The rearrangement uses TRBV7-9 and TRBJ2-7; TRBD2 aligns across 7 bases. J gave up 6 bases and V 9 bases, and 5 bases lay outside the gene matches. CDR3 length equals 11 residues. Germline V CDR1 and CDR2: SEHNR, FQNEAQ (reference sequence).

The chain combines TRBV7-2 with TRBJ1-1; unclear D gene. Looked up from germline, CDR1 is SGHTA and CDR2 is FQGNSA. This CDR3 is 13 amino acids long. Deletions cut 1 base from V and 4 bases from J, with 7 bases between. The CDR3: CASSLELITEAFF. The CDR3 coding sequence is TGTGCCAGCAGCTTAGAACTCATCACTGAAGCTTTCTTT.

The chain combines TRBV19 with TRBJ1-6; maybe TRBD1 (5 bases). This CDR3 spans 14 amino acids. V was trimmed by 3 bases and J by 6 bases, leaving 9 bases between them. Germline V gene data show CDR1 as LNHDA and CDR2 as SQIVND (reference sequence). The CDR3 here is CASSMSGRNSPLHF. CDR3 DNA sequence: TGTGCCAGTAGTATGTCAGGGCGTAATTCACCCCTCCACTTT. The full variable domain, rest sourced from reference TRBV19 and TRBJ1-6, is DGGITQSPKYLFRKEGQNVTLSCEQNLNHDAMYWYRQDPGQGLRLIYYSQIVNDFQKGDIAEGYSVSREKKESFPLTVTSAQKNPTAFYLCASSMSGRNSPLHFGNGTRLTVT.

This chain connects TRBV4-1 to TRBJ2-4, with 11 bases that match TRBD2. The germline gives CDR1 MGHRA, CDR2 YSYEKL. This CDR3 is 17 amino acids long. V shed 3 bases, J shed 1 base, and the junction held 5 bases outside the gene matches. DNA for the CDR3: TGCGCCAGCAGCCACGCACTAGCGGGGGACGCCAAAAACATTCAGTACTTC. As protein: CASSHALAGDAKNIQYF.

This clone was counted between two and nine times. The chain employs TRBV7-8 and TRBJ2-1; 8 bases are shared with TRBD1. V gave up 7 bases and J gave up 6 bases; unmatched junction bases: 11. The CDR3 loop spans 15 amino acids. Per the germline V gene, CDR1 is SGHVS and CDR2 is FQNEAQ. The chain's CDR3 is CASIPQGALVNEQFF. In DNA, the CDR3 is TGTGCCAGCATTCCTCAGGGGGCGCTGGTCAATGAGCAGTTCTTC.

This chain joins TRBV7-2 and TRBJ1-2; no definite D call. V lost 3 bases to trimming and J lost 6 bases, with 17 bases between them. Germline lookup yields CDR1 SGHTA and CDR2 FQGNSA. CDR3 length: 15 residues. CDR3 DNA sequence: TGTGCCAGCAGCTTTCTTTCGGCGGGTCGGGATGGCTACACCTTC. Protein: CASSFLSAGRDGYTF.

In nucleotides, the CDR3 is TGTGCCAGCAGGGAGGACAGGGGGAACTATGGCTACACCTTC. Amino acids: CASREDRGNYGYTF. The chain employs TRBV7-9 and TRBJ1-2; the match to TRBD1 covers 10 bases. Per germline, CDR1 SEHNR and CDR2 FQNEAQ (reference sequence). Trimming took 6 bases from V and 2 from J; bases not matched to a gene: 3. CDR3 size: 14 residues.

V is TRBV5-1 and J is TRBJ1-5, with unresolved D. V was clipped by 1 base and J by 5 bases, with 13 bases between them. CDR1 and CDR2 from the germline V gene are SGHRS and YFSETQ. The CDR3 runs to 15 residues. Here the CDR3 DNA reads TGCGCCAGCAGCTTGAACAGTGAGCCCCATCAGCCCCAGCATTTT. Its translation: CASSLNSEPHQPQHF.